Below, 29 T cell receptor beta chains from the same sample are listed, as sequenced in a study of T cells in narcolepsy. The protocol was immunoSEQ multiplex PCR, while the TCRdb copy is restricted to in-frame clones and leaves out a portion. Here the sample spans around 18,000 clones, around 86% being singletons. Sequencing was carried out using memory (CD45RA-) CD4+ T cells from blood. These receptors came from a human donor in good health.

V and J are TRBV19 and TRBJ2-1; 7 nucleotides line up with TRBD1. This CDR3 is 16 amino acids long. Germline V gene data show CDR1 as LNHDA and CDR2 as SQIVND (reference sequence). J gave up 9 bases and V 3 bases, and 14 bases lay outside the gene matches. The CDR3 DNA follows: TGTGCCAGTAGTATCCCTCCCGGACAGGCGTCAGGTGAGCAGTTCTTC. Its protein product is CASSIPPGQASGEQFF.

The CDR3 spells CASSQVFGSNQPQHF. The DNA of the CDR3 is TGTGCCAGCAGCCAAGTCTTCGGGAGCAATCAGCCCCAGCATTTT. This chain links TRBV4-2 with TRBJ1-5; D is undetermined. From germline, CDR1 is LGHNA and CDR2 YNFKEQ. This CDR3 is built from 15 residues. V was trimmed by 1 base and J by 1 base, leaving 8 bases between them.

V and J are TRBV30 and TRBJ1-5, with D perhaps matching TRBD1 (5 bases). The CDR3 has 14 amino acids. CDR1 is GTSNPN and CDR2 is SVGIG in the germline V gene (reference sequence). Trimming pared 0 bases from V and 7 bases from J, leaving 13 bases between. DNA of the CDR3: TGTGCCTGGAGTGTAGGTATAGGGGACCAGCCCCAGCATTTT. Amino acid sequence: CAWSVGIGDQPQHF.

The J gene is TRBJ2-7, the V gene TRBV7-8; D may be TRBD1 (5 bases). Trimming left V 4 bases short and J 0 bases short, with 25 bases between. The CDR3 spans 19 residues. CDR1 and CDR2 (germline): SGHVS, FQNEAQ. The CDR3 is CASSSPSRQGLPSSYEQYF. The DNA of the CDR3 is TGTGCCAGCAGCTCGCCATCGAGGCAGGGTCTGCCAAGCTCCTACGAGCAGTACTTC.

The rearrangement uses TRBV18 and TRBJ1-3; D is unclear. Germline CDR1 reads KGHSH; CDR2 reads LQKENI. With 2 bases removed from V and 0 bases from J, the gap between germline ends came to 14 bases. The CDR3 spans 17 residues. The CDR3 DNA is TGTGCCAGCTCACCATCCGCGGGAATGGGCTCTGGAAACACCATATATTTT. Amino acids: CASSPSAGMGSGNTIYF.

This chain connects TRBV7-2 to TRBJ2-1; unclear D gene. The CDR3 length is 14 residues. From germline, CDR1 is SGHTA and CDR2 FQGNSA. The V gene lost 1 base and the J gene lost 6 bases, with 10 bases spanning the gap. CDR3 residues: CASSLDYGVNEQFF. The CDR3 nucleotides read TGTGCCAGCAGCTTAGACTATGGGGTCAATGAGCAGTTCTTC.

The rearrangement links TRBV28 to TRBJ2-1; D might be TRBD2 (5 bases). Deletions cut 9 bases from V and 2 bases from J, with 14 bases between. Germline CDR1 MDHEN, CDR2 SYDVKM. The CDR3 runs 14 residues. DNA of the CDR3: TGTGCCAGTTCGGCCGGGAATACCTACAATGAGCAGTTCTTC. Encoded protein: CASSAGNTYNEQFF.

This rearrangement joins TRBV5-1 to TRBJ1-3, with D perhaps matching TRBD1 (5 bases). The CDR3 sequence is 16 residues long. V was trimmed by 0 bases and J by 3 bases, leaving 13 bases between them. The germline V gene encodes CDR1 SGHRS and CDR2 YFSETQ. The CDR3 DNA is TGCGCCAGCAGCTTGGCCGGCAGGGTCAGTGGAAACACCATATATTTT. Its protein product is CASSLAGRVSGNTIYF.

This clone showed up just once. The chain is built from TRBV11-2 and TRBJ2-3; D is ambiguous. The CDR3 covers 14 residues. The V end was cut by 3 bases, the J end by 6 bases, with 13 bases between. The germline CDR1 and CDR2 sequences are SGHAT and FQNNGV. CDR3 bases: TGTGCCAGCAGCTTGGTGTCAATCCGGGATACGCAGTATTTT. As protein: CASSLVSIRDTQYF.

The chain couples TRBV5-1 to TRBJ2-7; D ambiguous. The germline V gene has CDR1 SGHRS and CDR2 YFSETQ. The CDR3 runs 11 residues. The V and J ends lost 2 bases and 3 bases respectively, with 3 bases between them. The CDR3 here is CASSFLYEQYF. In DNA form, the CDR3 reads TGCGCCAGCAGCTTCCTCTACGAGCAGTACTTC.

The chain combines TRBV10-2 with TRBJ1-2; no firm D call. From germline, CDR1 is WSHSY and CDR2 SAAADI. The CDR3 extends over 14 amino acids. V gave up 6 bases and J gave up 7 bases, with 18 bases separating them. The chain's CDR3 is CASSQDTGYSGYTF. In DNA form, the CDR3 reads TGCGCCAGCAGCCAAGACACTGGTTATAGTGGCTACACCTTC.

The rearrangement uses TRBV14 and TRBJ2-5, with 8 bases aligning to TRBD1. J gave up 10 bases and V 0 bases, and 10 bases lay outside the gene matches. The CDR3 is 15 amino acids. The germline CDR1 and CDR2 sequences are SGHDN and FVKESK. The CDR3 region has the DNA TGTGCCAGCAGCCAAGATCCGTGGAAGGGGACAGGCCAGTACTTC. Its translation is CASSQDPWKGTGQYF. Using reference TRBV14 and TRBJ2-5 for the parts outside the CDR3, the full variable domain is EAGVTQFPSHSVIEKGQTVTLRCDPISGHDNLYWYRRVMGKEIKFLLHFVKESKQDESGMPNNRFLAERTGGTYSTLKVQPAELEDSGVYFCASSQDPWKGTGQYFGPGTRLLVL.

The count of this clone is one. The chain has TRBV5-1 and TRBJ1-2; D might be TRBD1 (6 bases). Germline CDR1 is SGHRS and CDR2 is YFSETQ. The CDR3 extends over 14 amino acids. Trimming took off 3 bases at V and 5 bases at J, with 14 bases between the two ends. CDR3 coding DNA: TGCGCCAGCAGCTCACCCTCCCAGGGGTATGGCTACACCTTC. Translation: CASSSPSQGYGYTF.

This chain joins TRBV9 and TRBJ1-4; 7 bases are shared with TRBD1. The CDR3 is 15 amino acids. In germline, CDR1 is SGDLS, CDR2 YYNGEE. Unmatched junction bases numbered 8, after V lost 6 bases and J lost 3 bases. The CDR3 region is CASTKGGTANEKLFF. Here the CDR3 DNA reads TGTGCCAGCACCAAAGGGGGGACAGCTAATGAAAAACTGTTTTTT.

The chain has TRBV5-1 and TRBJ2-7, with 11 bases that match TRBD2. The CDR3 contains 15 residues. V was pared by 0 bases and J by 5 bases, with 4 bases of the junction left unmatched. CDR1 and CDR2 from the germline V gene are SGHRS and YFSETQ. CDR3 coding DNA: TGCGCCAGCAGCTTGGTTCTAGCGGGAGGAAACGAGCAGTACTTC. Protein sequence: CASSLVLAGGNEQYF.

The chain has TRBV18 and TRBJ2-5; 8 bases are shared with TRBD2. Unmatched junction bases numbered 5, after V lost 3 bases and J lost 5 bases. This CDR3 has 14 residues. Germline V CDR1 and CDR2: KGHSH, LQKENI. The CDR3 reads CASSPAGGLETQYF. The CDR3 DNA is TGTGCCAGCTCACCGGCGGGAGGATTGGAGACCCAGTACTTC. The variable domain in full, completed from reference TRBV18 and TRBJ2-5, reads NAGVMQNPRHLVRRRGQEARLRCSPMKGHSHVYWYRQLPEEGLKFMVYLQKENIIDESGMPKERFSAEFPKEGPSILRIQQVVRGDSAAYFCASSPAGGLETQYFGPGTRLLVL.

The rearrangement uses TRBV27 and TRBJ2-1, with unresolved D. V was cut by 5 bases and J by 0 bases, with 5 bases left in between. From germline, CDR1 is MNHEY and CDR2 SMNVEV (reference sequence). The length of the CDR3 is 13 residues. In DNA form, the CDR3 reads TGTGCCAGCAGTCTTAACTCCTACAATGAGCAGTTCTTC. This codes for CASSLNSYNEQFF.

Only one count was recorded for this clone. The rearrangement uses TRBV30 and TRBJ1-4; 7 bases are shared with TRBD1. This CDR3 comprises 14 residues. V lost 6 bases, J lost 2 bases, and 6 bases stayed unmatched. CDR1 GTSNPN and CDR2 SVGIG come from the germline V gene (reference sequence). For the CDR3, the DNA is TGTGCCTGTCGGGCACAGGGGACTAATGAAAAACTGTTTTTT. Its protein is CACRAQGTNEKLFF.

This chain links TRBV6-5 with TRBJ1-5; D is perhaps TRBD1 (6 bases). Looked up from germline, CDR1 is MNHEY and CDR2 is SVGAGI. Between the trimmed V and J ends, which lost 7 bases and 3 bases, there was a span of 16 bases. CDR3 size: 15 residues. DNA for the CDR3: TGTGCCAGCATCCTGACGTGGGGGCCCAATCAGCCCCAGCATTTT. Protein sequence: CASILTWGPNQPQHF.

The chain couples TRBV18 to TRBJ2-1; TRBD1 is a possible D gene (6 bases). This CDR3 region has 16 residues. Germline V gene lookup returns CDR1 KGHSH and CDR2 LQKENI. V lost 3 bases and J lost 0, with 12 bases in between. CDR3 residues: CASSPNRASSYNEQFF. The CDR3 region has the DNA TGTGCCAGCTCACCGAACAGGGCTAGCTCCTACAATGAGCAGTTCTTC.

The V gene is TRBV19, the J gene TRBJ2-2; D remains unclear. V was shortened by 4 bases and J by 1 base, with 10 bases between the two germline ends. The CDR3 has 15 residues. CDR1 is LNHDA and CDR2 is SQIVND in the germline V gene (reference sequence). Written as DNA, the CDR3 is TGTGCCAGTAGTACAACCTCTATGAACACCGGGGAGCTGTTTTTT. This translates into CASSTTSMNTGELFF.

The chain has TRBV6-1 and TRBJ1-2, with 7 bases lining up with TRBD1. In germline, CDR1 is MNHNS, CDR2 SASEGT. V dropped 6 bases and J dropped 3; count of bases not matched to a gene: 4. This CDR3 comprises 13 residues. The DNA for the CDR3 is TGTGCCAGCAGCGCCACAGGGGACTATGGCTACACCTTC. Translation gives CASSATGDYGYTF.

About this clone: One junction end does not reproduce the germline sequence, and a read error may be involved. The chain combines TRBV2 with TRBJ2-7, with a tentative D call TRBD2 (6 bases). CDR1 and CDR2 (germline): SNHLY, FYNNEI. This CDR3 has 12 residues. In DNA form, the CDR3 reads TGTGCCAGCAGTTTGGCGGACTACGGGCAGTACTTC. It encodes CASSLADYGQYF.

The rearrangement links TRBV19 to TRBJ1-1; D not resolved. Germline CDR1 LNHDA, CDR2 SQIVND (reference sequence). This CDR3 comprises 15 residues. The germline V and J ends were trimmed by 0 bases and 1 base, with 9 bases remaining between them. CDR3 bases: TGTGCCAGTAGTATAGAGAACAACCCGAACACTGAAGCTTTCTTT. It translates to CASSIENNPNTEAFF.

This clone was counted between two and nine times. The CDR3 region is CASSSQGVNEQFF. The CDR3 nucleotides read TGTGCCAGCAGCTCCCAGGGGGTCAATGAGCAGTTCTTC. The genes are TRBV6-6 and TRBJ2-1, with TRBD1 identical over 7 bases. The V and J ends lost 6 bases and 6 bases, in that order; junction bases with no gene match: 5. The CDR3 consists of 13 residues. Germline loops: CDR1 MNHNY, CDR2 SVGAGI (reference sequence).

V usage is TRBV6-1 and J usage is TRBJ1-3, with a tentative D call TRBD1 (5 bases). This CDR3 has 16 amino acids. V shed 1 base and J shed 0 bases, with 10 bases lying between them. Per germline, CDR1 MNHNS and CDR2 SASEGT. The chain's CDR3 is CASSEVLGGSGNTIYF. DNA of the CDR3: TGTGCCAGCAGTGAAGTCTTGGGGGGCTCTGGAAACACCATATATTTT.

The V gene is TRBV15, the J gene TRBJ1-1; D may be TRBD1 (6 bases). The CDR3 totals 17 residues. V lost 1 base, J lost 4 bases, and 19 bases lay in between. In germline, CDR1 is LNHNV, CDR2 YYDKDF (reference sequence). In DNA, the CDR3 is TGTGCCACCAGCAGAGTGGAGGGGGTGGGGGAACGCACTGAAGCTTTCTTT. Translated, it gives CATSRVEGVGERTEAFF.

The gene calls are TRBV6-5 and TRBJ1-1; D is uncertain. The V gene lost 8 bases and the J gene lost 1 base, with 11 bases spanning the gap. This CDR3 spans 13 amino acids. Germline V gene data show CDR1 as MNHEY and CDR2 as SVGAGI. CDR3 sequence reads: CASRKSRNTEAFF. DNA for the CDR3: TGTGCCAGCCGAAAAAGCCGGAACACTGAAGCTTTCTTT.

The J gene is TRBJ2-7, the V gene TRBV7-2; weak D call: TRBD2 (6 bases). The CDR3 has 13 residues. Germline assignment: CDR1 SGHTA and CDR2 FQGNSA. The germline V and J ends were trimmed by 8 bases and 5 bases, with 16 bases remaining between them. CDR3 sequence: CASRRGLTDEQYF. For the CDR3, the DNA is TGTGCCAGCCGTCGGGGGTTGACGGACGAGCAGTACTTC.